This TCR beta chain was captured in a study of T cells in localized non-small cell lung cancer. Study-wide points: In adjacent lung, a median roughly 60 of the top 100 tumor clones were found. The highest T cell clonality was in uninvolved adjacent lung, above tumor.

Looked up from germline, CDR1 is SGDLS and CDR2 is YYNGEE. The CDR3 is made up of 17 amino acids. With 5 bases clipped from V and 2 bases from J, the junction kept 10 bases outside the gene matches. To note about this clone: The antigen remains undetermined.

The method was immunoSEQ multiplex PCR; TCRdb's version includes in-frame clones alone and lacks a portion of them. The sample has around 100,000 clones; roughly 87% are singletons. V usage is TRBV9 and J usage is TRBJ2-3; 11 bases fit TRBD2. The sample was peripheral blood, taken before any cancer treatment. The clonotype was recovered from a man aged 40 to 75 with stage I squamous cell lung carcinoma. DNA of the CDR3: TGTGCCAGCAGTCTTCTCGTTAGCGGGGGGGCCACAGATACGCAGTATTTT. This gives the protein CASSLLVSGGATDTQYF.